This TCR beta chain was sequenced in a study of beta chain features in type 1 diabetes. The entirety of the isolated RNA underwent reverse transcription, so expressed TCRB transcripts were sequenced. TCRdb's table, derived via immunoSEQ multiplex PCR, lists solely in-frame clones and lacks some. The profile shows hundreds of thousands of clones, over 11% of them singletons. As for this clone: What it binds is unknown. The sample has other DNA sequences that encode this CDR3 too.

Germline V gene lookup returns CDR1 GTSNPN and CDR2 SVGIG (reference sequence). This CDR3 region has 11 residues. V was pared by 2 bases and J by 4 bases, with 6 bases between. Regarding the study as a whole: Shortening of TCRB CDR3s, moderate but significant, appeared in all four CD4+ subsets of Type 1 diabetes patients.

The sample comprised naive CD4+ T cells from blood. V usage is TRBV30 and J usage is TRBJ2-7; perhaps TRBD2 as D (5 bases). The TCR was taken from a man aged 18 to 30 with type 1 diabetes. CDR3 nucleotides: TGTGCCTGGAGTACTAGTTACGAGCAGTACTTC. Translating gives CAWSTSYEQYF.